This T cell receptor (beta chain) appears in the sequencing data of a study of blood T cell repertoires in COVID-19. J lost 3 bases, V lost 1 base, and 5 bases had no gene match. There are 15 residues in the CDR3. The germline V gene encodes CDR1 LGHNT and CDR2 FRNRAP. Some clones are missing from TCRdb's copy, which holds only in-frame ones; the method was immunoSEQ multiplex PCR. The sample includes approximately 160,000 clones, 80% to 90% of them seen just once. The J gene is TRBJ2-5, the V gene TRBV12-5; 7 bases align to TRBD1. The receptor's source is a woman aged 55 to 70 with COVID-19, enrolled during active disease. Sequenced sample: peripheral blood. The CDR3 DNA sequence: TGTGCTAGTGGTTTGGGCGACAGGGACAAAGAGACCCAGTACTTC. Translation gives CASGLGDRDKETQYF.